Here is one T cell receptor beta chain with its context. Its matching antigen is unknown. The data belong to a study of T cell repertoires in cytomegalovirus infection. Study at large: Researchers turned to recently identified HLA-C-restricted CMV epitopes as well as well-studied HLA-B-restricted ones.

The length of the CDR3 is 14 residues. Unmatched junction bases numbered 5, after V lost 0 bases and J lost 7 bases. Germline V gene lookup returns CDR1 SGHAT and CDR2 FQDESV (reference sequence). Study results and caveats: It was HLA-C-restricted CMV-specific TCR beta clonotypes that dominated the response ex vivo.

Each CDR3 protein is one row after TCRdb ran MiXCR on the reads. The table lists under 95,000 distinct CDR3 sequences, about 45% of them singletons. The TCR was taken from a human donor in good health (CMV status not recorded). Some clones in this sample may be carry-over from other donors' samples. The rearrangement uses TRBV11-1 and TRBJ2-5; TRBD2 matches 7 bases. Sequences were derived from CD8+ T cells from cultured PBMCs, sampled from culture after CMV antigen stimulation. The CDR3 here is CASSLATSWRTQYF. The DNA of the CDR3 is TGTGCCAGCAGCTTAGCGACTAGCTGGAGGACCCAGTACTTC.